The following is a TCR beta chain sequence with its context. Antigen unknown. The CDR3 spans 18 residues. The ends were cut back, 0 bases at V and 6 bases at J, with 22 bases in the middle. The study separated CD4+ cells into CD45RA+ naive and CD45RA-negative memory subsets. These data originate in a study of shared clonotypes between healthy human individuals. Overall study findings and caveats: It was expected that sequencing depth would affect clonotype sharing among donors. Some naive CD4 clonotypes, around 4.7%, turned up in common across several donors.

This was a deep-level run. Assay used: immunoSEQ multiplex PCR; TCRdb lists only in-frame clones, some missing. The sample consists of fewer than 3 million clones, just under 95% of them appearing once. This chain connects TRBV23-1 to TRBJ2-3, with D perhaps TRBD2 (6 bases). TRBV23-1 is an open reading frame whose function is uncertain. The TCR comes from a man aged 18-30 years in good health. Some clones in this sample may be carry-over from other donors' samples. Input material: naive CD4+ T cells from PBMCs. Specified subset: CD45RA+ positively selected. The CDR3 DNA follows: TGCGCCAGCAGTCAATCGAGGGTCCAGGAGGACTACCGGGATACGCAGTATTTT. It yields the protein CASSQSRVQEDYRDTQYF.